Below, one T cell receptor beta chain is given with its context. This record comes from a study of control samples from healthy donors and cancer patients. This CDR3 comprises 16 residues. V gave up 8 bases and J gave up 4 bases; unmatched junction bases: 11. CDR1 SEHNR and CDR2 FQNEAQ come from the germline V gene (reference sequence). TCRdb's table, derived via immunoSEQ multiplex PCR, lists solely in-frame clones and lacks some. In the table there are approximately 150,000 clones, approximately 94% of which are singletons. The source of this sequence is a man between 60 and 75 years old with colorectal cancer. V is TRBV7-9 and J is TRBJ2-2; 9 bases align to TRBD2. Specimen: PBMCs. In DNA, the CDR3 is TGTGCCAGCCAGGGACTAGCTGTTTCGAGCACCGGGGAGCTGTTTTTT. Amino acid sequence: CASQGLAVSSTGELFF. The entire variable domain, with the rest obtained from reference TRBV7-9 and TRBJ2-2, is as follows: DTGVSQNPRHKITKRGQNVTFRCDPISEHNRLYWYRQTLGQGPEFLTYFQNEAQLEKSRLLSDRFSAERPKGSFSTLEIQRTEQGDSAMYLCASQGLAVSSTGELFFGEGSRLTVL.